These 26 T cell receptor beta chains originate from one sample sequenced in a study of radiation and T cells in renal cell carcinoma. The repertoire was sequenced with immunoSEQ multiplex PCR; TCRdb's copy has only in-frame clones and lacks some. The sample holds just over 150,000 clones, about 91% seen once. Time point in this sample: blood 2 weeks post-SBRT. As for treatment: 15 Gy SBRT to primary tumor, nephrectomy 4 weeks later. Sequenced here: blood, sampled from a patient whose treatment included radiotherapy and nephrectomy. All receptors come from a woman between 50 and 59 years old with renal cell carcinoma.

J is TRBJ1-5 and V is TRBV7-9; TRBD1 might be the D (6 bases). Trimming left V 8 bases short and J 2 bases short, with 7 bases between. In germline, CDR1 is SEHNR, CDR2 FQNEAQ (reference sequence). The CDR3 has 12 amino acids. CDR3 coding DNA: TGTGCCAGCGGGGGCCGCAATCAGCCCCAGCATTTT. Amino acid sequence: CASGGRNQPQHF.

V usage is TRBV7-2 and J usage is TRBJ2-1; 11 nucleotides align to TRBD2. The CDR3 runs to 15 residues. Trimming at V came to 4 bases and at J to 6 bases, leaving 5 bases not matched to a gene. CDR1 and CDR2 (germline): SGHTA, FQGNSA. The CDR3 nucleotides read TGTGCCAGCAGCTCAATAGCGGGGGGGCGCAATGAGCAGTTCTTC. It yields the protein CASSSIAGGRNEQFF. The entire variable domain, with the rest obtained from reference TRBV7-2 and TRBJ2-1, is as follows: GAGVSQSPSNKVTEKGKDVELRCDPISGHTALYWYRQSLGQGLEFLIYFQGNSAPDKSGLPSDRFSAERTGGSVSTLTIQRTQQEDSAVYLCASSSIAGGRNEQFFGPGTRLTVL.

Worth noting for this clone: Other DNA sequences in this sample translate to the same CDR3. CDR3 loop: CASSVMGSSGNTIYF. The CDR3 DNA reads as TGTGCCAGCAGCGTAATGGGGAGCTCTGGAAACACCATATATTTT. This sequence joins TRBV9 and TRBJ1-3; unclear D gene. The CDR3 totals 15 residues. Germline V gene lookup returns CDR1 SGDLS and CDR2 YYNGEE. V lost 1 base, J lost 0 bases, and 8 bases lay in between.

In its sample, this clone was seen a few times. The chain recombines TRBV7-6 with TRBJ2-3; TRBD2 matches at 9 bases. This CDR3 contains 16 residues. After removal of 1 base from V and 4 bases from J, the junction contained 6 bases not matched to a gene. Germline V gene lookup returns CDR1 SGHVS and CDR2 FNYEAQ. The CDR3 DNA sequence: TGTGCCAGCAGCTTAGGATCTAGCGGGGTGTCAGATACGCAGTATTTT. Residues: CASSLGSSGVSDTQYF.

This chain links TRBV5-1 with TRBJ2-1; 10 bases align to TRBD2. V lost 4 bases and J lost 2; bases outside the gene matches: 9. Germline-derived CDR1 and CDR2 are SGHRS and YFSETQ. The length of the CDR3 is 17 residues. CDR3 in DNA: TGCGCCAGCAGCATGAGCGGGGGGGCCGGCACCTACAATGAGCAGTTCTTC. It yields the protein CASSMSGGAGTYNEQFF.

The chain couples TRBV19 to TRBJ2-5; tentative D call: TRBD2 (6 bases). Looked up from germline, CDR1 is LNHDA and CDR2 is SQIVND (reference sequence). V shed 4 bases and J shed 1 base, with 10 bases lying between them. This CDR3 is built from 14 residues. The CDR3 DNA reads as TGTGCCAGTAGTACCTTAGCGGTCCAAGAGACCCAGTACTTC. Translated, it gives CASSTLAVQETQYF.

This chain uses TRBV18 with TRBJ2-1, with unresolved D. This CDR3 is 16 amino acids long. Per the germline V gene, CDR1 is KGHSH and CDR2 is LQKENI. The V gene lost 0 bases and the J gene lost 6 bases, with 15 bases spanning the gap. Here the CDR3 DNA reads TGTGCCAGCTCACCACCAGGTGGTGTGGTCAGCAATGAGCAGTTCTTC. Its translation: CASSPPGGVVSNEQFF.

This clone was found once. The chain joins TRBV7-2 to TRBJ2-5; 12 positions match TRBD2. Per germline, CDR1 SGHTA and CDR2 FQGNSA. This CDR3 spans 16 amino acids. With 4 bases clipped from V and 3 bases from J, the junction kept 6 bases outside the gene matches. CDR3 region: CASSSSSGGAEETQYF. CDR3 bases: TGTGCCAGCAGCTCATCTAGCGGGGGGGCCGAAGAGACCCAGTACTTC.

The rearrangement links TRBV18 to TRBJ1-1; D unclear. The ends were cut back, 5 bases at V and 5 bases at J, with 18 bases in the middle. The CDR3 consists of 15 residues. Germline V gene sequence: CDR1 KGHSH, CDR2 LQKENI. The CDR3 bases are TGTGCCAGCTCATCTCGTCAGGAGGTAGGGACTGAAGCTTTCTTT. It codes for CASSSRQEVGTEAFF. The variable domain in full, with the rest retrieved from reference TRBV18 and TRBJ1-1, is NAGVMQNPRHLVRRRGQEARLRCSPMKGHSHVYWYRQLPEEGLKFMVYLQKENIIDESGMPKERFSAEFPKEGPSILRIQQVVRGDSAAYFCASSSRQEVGTEAFFGQGTRLTVV.

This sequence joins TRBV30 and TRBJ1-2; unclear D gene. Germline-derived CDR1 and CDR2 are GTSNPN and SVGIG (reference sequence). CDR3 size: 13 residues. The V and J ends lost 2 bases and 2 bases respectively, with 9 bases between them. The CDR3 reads CAWSPGVNYGYTF. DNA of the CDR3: TGTGCCTGGAGTCCGGGAGTAAACTATGGCTACACCTTC.

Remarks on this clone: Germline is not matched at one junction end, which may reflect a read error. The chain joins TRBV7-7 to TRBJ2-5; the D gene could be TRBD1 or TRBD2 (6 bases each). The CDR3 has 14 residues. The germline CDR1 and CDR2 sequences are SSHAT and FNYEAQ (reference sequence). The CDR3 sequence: CASSLVQGGETQYF. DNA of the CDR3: TGTGCTAGCAGCTTAGTTCAAGGGGGGGAGACCCAGTACTTC. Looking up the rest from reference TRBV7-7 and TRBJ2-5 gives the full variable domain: GAGVSQSPRYKVTKRGQDVTLRCDPISSHATLYWYQQALGQGPEFLTYFNYEAQPDKSGLPSDRFSAERPEGSISTLTIQRTEQRDSAMYRCASSLVQGGETQYFGPGTRLLVL.

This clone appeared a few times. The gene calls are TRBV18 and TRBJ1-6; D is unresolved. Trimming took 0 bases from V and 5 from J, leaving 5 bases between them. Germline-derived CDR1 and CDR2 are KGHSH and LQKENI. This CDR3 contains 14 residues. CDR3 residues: CASSPPKDNSPLHF. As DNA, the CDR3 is TGTGCCAGCTCACCACCTAAGGATAATTCACCCCTCCACTTT. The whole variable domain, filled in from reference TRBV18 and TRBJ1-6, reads NAGVMQNPRHLVRRRGQEARLRCSPMKGHSHVYWYRQLPEEGLKFMVYLQKENIIDESGMPKERFSAEFPKEGPSILRIQQVVRGDSAAYFCASSPPKDNSPLHFGNGTRLTVT.

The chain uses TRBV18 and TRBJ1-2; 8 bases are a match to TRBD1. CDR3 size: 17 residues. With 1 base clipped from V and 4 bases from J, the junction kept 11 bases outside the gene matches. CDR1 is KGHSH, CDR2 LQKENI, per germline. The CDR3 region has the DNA TGTGCCAGCTCACCACGGCAGGCGGGACAGGCTACCTATGGCTACACCTTC. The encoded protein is CASSPRQAGQATYGYTF.

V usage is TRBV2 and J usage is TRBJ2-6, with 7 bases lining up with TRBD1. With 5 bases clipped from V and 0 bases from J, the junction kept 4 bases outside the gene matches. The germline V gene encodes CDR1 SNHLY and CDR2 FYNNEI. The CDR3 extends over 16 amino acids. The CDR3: CASSPDRDSGANVLTF. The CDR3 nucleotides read TGTGCCAGCAGTCCCGACAGGGACTCTGGGGCCAACGTCCTGACTTTC.

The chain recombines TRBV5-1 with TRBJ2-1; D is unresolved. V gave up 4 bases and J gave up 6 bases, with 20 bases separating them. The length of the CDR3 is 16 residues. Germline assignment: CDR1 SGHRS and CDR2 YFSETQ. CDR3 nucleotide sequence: TGCGCCAGCAGCCCCCGTCAGCCAATAGGCATCAATGAGCAGTTCTTC. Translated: CASSPRQPIGINEQFF.

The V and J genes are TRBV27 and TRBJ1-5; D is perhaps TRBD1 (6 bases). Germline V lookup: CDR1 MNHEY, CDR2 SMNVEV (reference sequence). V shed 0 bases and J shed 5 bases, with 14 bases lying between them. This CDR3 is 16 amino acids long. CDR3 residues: CASSLSPRGVDQPQHF. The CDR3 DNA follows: TGTGCCAGCAGTTTATCACCCAGGGGTGTAGATCAGCCCCAGCATTTT.

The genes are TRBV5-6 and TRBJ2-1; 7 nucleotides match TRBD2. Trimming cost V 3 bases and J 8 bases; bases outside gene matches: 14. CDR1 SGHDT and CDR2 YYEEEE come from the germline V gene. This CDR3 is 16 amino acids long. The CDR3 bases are TGTGCCAGCAGCTCTCCCGGAGGGACTACTTTATATGAGCAGTTCTTC. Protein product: CASSSPGGTTLYEQFF.

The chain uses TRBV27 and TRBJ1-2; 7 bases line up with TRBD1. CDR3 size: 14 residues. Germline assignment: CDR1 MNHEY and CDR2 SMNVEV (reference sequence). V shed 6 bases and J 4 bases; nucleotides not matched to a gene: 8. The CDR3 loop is CASREQGTGYGYTF. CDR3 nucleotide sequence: TGTGCCAGCAGGGAACAGGGGACGGGCTATGGCTACACCTTC.

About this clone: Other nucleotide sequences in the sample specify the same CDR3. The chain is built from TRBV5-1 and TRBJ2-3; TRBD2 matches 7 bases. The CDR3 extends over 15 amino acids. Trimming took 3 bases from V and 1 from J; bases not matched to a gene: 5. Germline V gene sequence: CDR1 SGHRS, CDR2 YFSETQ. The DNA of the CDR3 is TGCGCCAGCAGCTCCTTAGCGGGCGGCACAGATACGCAGTATTTT. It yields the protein CASSSLAGGTDTQYF.

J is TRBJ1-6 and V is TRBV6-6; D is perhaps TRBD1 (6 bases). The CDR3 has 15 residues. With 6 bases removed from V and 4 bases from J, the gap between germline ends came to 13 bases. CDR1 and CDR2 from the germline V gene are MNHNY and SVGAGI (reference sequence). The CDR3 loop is CASSQTGPYNSPLHF. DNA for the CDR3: TGTGCCAGCAGCCAGACAGGTCCGTATAATTCACCCCTCCACTTT.

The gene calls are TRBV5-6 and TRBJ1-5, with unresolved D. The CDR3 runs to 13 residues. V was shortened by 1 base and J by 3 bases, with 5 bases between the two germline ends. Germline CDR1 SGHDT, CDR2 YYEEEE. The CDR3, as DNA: TGTGCCAGCAGCTTGAGTTACAATCAGCCCCAGCATTTT. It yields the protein CASSLSYNQPQHF.

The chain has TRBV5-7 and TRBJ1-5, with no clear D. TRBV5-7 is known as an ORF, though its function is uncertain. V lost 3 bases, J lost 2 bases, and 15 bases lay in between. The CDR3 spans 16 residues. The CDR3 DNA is TGTGCCAGCAGCTGCTTTTGGAGTGCTGGCAATCAGCCCCAGCATTTT. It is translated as CASSCFWSAGNQPQHF.

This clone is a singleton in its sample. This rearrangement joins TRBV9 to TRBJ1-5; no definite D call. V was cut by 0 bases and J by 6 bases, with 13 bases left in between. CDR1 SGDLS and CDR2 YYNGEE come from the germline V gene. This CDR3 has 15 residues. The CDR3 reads CASSVGLGVGQPQHF. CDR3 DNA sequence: TGTGCCAGCAGCGTAGGTCTGGGAGTTGGTCAGCCCCAGCATTTT.

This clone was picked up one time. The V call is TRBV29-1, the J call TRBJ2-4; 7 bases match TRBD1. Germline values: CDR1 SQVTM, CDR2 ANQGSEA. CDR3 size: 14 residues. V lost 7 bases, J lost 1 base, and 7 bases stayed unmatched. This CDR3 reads CSASTGTAKNIQYF. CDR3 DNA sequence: TGCAGCGCCTCGACAGGGACCGCCAAAAACATTCAGTACTTC.

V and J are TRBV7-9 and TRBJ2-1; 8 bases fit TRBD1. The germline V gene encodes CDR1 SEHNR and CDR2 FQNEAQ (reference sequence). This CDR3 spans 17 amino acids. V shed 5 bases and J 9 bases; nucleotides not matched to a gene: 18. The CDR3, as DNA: TGTGCCAGCAGCCAGGACAGGGAAGTTGGTCGGCCTAGTGAGCAGTTCTTC. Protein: CASSQDREVGRPSEQFF. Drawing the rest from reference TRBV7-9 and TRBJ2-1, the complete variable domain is DTGVSQNPRHKITKRGQNVTFRCDPISEHNRLYWYRQTLGQGPEFLTYFQNEAQLEKSRLLSDRFSAERPKGSFSTLEIQRTEQGDSAMYLCASSQDREVGRPSEQFFGPGTRLTVL.

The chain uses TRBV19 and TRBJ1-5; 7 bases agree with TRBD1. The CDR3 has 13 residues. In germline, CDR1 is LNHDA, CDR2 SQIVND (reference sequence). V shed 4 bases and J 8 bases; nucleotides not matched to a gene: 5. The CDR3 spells CASSSDRDEPQHF. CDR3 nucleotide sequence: TGTGCCAGTAGTAGTGACAGGGATGAGCCCCAGCATTTT.